This T cell receptor (beta chain) was captured by sequencing in a study of T-cell memory formation after mild COVID-19. Study conclusions and caveats: That cross-reactive memory joined was suggested by some responding clones appearing in pre-infection memory. Clones that shrank (day 15 to 85) were balanced CD4/CD8, whereas later expanders leaned CD4+. CM and EM subsets held most contracting CD4+ clones; EMRA held CD8+ ones.

Worth noting for this clonotype: Its antigen is not identified.

5'RACE with constant-segment primers built TCRalpha and TCRbeta cDNA libraries with UMIs. TCRdb recomputed calls from the 5' RACE reads with MiXCR, one row per CDR3 protein. The profile covers 300,000 to 350,000 distinct CDR3 sequences, with roughly 19% appearing a single time and around 20% taken by the ten largest. The CDR3 totals 15 residues. V lost 4 bases, J lost 1 base, and 11 bases lay in between. The sequenced sample consisted of PBMCs or a T cell subset sorted from them (not recorded which). The clonotype comes from a man aged 18 to 30 who had mild COVID-19 (a few samples of this study predate the infection). Cell type and time point are not known. The gene calls are TRBV12-3 or TRBV12-4 and TRBJ2-1, with no clear D. The CDR3 DNA reads as TGTGCCAGCAGTTACAATTTGGATTCCTACAATGAGCAGTTCTTC. It translates to CASSYNLDSYNEQFF.